Shown below are 3 T cell receptor beta chains from a single sample sequenced in a study of blood T cell repertoires in COVID-19 (dated by TCRdb to the early 2020s). Library method: the immunoSEQ multiplex PCR assay. TCRdb limited this immuneACCESS table to in-frame rearrangements with V and J called. A share of clones is missing; checked studies link under half to unresolved V genes, and the rest is unexplained. This sample has 250,000 to 300,000 clones in its table, and about nine tenths of those were observed once. Less than 20% of the sample rests with the top ten. Source material: PBMCs or T cells enriched from blood (not recorded which). These receptor sequences come from a man aged 18-30 years who had recovered from COVID-19.

This chain joins TRBV29-1 and TRBJ2-5, with 7 positions matching TRBD2. This CDR3 region has 12 residues. CDR1 is SQVTM, CDR2 ANQGSEA, per germline. With V trimmed by 4 bases and J by 4 bases, 3 bases remained unmatched. CDR3: CSVGEGLETQYF. The CDR3 DNA sequence: TGCAGCGTTGGGGAGGGCCTAGAGACCCAGTACTTC.

DNA for the CDR3: TGTGCCAGCAGCCGGGGGGGTAATTCACCCCTCCACTTT. Protein: CASSRGGNSPLHF. The V and J genes are TRBV11-2 and TRBJ1-6; tentative D call: TRBD1 (5 bases). Between the trimmed V and J ends, which lost 5 bases and 6 bases, there was a span of 8 bases. Germline V gene lookup returns CDR1 SGHAT and CDR2 FQNNGV. This CDR3 contains 13 residues.

The chain is built from TRBV12-5 and TRBJ1-1; tentative D call: TRBD1 (6 bases). Germline assignment: CDR1 LGHNT and CDR2 FRNRAP. The CDR3 runs 19 residues. Trimming stripped 0 bases from V and 2 bases from J, with 22 bases between. Written as DNA, the CDR3 is TGTGCTAGTGGTTTGGTACTAGGGGGTCAGGGCCGGATAAACACTGAAGCTTTCTTT. It is translated as CASGLVLGGQGRINTEAFF.